This T cell receptor (beta chain) was recovered during a study of T cell changes during pregnancy in multiple sclerosis. Profiled with immunoSEQ multiplex PCR; TCRdb holds only in-frame clones, not every one. Among about 61,000 clones listed, roughly 90% were seen once. V dropped 10 bases and J dropped 3 bases, with 19 bases sitting between them. Germline V gene lookup returns CDR1 MNHNS and CDR2 SASEGT. The CDR3 runs to 14 residues. This TCR derives from a female donor with multiple sclerosis, enrolled in a pregnancy study. The V gene is TRBV6-1, the J gene TRBJ2-7; D is undetermined. Sequenced material: peripheral blood, taken in the first trimester of pregnancy. The CDR3: CATKSGESNYEQYF. CDR3 bases: TGTGCCACCAAGTCGGGTGAGAGCAACTACGAGCAGTACTTC.